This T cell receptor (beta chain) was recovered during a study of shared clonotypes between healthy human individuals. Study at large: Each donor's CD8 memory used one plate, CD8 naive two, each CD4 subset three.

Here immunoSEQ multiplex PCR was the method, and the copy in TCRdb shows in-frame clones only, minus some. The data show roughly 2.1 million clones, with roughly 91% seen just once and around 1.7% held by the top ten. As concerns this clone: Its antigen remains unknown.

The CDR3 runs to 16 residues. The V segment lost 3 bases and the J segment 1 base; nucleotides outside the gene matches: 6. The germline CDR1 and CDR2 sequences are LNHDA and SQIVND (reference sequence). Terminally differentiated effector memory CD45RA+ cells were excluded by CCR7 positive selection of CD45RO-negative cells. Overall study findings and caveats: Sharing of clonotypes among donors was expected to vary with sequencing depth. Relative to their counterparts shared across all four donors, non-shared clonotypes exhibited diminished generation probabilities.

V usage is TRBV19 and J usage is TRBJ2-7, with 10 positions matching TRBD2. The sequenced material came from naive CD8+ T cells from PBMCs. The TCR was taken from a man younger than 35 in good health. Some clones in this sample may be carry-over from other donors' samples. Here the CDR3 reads CASSMELAGVSYEQYF. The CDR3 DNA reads TGTGCCAGTAGTATGGAGCTAGCGGGGGTGTCCTACGAGCAGTACTTC. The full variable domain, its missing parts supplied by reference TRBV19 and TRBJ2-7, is DGGITQSPKYLFRKEGQNVTLSCEQNLNHDAMYWYRQDPGQGLRLIYYSQIVNDFQKGDIAEGYSVSREKKESFPLTVTSAQKNPTAFYLCASSMELAGVSYEQYFGPGTRLTVT.